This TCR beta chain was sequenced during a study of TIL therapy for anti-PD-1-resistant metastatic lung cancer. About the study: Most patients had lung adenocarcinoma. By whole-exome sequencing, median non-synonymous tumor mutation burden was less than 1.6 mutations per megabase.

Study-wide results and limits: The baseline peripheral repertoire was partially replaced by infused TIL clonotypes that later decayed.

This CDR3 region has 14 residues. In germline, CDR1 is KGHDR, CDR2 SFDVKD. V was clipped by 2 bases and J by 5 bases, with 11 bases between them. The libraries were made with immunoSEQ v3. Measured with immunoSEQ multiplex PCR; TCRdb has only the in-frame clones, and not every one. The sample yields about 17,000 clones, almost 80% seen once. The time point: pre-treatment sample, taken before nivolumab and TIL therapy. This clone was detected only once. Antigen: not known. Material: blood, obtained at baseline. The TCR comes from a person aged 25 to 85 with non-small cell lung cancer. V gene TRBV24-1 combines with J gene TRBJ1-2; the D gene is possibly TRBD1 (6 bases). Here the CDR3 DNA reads TGTGCCACCAGTGATTCTCCGGACAGATATGGCTACACCTTC. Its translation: CATSDSPDRYGYTF.